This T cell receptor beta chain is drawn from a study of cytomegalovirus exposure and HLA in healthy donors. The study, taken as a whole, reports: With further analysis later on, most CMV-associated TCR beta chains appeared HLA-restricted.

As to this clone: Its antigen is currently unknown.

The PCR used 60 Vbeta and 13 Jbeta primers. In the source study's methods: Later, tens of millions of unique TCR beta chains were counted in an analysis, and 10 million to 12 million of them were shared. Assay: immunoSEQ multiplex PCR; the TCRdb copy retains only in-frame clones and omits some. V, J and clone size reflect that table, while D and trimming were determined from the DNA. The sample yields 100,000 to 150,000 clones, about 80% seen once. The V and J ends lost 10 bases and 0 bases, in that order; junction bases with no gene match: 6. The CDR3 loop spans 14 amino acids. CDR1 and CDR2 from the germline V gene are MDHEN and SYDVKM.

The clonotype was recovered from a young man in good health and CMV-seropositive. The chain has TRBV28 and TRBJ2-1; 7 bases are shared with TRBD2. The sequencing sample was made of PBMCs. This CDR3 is CATQSGASYNEQFF. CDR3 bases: TGTGCCACCCAAAGCGGGGCCTCCTACAATGAGCAGTTCTTC. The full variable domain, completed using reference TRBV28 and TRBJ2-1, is DVKVTQSSRYLVKRTGEKVFLECVQDMDHENMFWYRQDPGLGLRLIYFSYDVKMKEKGDIPEGYSVSREKKERFSLILESASTNQTSMYLCATQSGASYNEQFFGPGTRLTVL.